This T cell receptor (beta chain) comes out of a study of siplizumab effects on memory and regulatory T cells. Study-wide findings and caveats: Siplizumab significantly reduced alloreactive sequences traceable to unstimulated CD4+ memory cells. In siplizumab conditions, mappable alloreactive CD4+ clones averaged approximately 75% Treg-derived, against 25% to 30% in controls.

From germline, CDR1 is SGHNT and CDR2 YYREEE (reference sequence). CDR3 length equals 12 residues. The V end was cut by 7 bases, the J end by 3 bases, with 11 bases between. Remarks on this clone: The antigen remains unidentified.

Assays were performed on about 97,000 TCR templates per sample. Clones were read by immunoSEQ multiplex PCR, and TCRdb kept only the in-frame ones, dropping some. Altogether approximately 120,000 clones are present, about 90% being singletons, with the ten largest covering 0.65% to 0.9%. This chain links TRBV5-4 with TRBJ2-7, with D perhaps TRBD1 (5 bases). This TCR was sampled from a human donor in good health. Sequenced material: Tregs sorted from blood. CDR3 sequence reads: CASSLDNYEQYF. The DNA of the CDR3 is TGTGCCAGCTCCCTGGACAACTACGAGCAGTACTTC.